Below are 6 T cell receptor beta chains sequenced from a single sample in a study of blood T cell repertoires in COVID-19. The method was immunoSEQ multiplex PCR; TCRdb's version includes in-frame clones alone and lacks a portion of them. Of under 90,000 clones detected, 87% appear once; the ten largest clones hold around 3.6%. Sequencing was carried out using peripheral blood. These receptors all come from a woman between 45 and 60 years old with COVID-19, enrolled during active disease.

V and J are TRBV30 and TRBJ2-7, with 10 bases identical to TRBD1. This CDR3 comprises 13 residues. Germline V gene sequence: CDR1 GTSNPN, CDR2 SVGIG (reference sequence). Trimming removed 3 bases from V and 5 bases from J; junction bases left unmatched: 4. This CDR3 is CAWSSDRGHEQYF. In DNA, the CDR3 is TGTGCCTGGAGCTCCGACAGGGGGCACGAGCAGTACTTC.

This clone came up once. This chain's CDR3 is CASSPEGGITGELFF. The CDR3 DNA is TGTGCCAGCAGCCCGGAGGGGGGGATTACGGGGGAGCTGTTTTTT. The chain recombines TRBV5-4 with TRBJ2-2, with a possible D match to TRBD2 (7 bases). V was clipped by 4 bases and J by 8 bases, with 18 bases between them. Germline V gene lookup returns CDR1 SGHNT and CDR2 YYREEE (reference sequence). This CDR3 is 15 amino acids long.

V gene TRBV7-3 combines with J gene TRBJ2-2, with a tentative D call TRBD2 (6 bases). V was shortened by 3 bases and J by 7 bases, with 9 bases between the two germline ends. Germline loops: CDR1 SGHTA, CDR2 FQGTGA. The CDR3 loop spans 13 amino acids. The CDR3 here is CASSFGGIGELFF. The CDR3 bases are TGTGCCAGCAGCTTTGGGGGGATCGGGGAGCTGTTTTTT.

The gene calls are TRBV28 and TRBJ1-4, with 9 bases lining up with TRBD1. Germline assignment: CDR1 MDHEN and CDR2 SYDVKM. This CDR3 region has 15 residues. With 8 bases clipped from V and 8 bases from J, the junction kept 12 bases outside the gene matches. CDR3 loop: CASGDTQGAWEKLFF. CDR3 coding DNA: TGTGCCAGCGGGGATACACAGGGGGCGTGGGAAAAACTGTTTTTT.

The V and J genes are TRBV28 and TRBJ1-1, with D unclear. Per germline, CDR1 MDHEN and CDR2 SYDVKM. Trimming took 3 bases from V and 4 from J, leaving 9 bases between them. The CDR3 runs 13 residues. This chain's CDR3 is CASSLLGVTEAFF. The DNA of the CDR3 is TGTGCCAGCAGTTTGTTGGGAGTCACTGAAGCTTTCTTT.

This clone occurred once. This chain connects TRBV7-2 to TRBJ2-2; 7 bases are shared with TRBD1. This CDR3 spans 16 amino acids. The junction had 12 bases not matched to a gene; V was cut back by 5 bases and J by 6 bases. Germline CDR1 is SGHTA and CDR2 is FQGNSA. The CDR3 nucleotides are TGTGCCAGCAGCCTGAGGACAGGTTTGATCCCCGGGGAGCTGTTTTTT. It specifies CASSLRTGLIPGELFF.